This TCR beta chain was identified in a study of cytomegalovirus exposure and HLA in healthy donors. Regarding the study as a whole: Over 150 TCR beta chains were listed as cytomegalovirus-associated. In vitro experiments confirmed that three CMV-associated chains were specific for CMV antigens.

On this clone itself: As yet, its antigen is unknown.

The assay was immunoSEQ multiplex PCR, and TCRdb's table has in-frame clones only and misses some. The sample has more than 110,000 clones; 88% are singletons. The donors were members of the approximately 120-subject validation cohort (separate from the approximately 730-subject first cohort). From germline, CDR1 is MNHNS and CDR2 SASEGT. The CDR3 loop spans 18 amino acids. Trimming cost V 4 bases and J 4 bases; bases outside gene matches: 13. The chain has TRBV6-1 and TRBJ2-7, with 13 bases lining up with TRBD2. The origin of this receptor is a woman between 18 and 30 years old in good health and CMV-seropositive. The specimen sequenced was PBMCs. CDR3 DNA sequence: TGTGCCAGCAGTGGGGGACTAGCGGGACTCACCAGTATGTACGAGCAGTACTTC. Amino acids: CASSGGLAGLTSMYEQYF.